This T cell receptor (beta chain) was sequenced during a study of cytomegalovirus exposure and HLA in healthy donors. Turning to the study itself: The 120 or so validation repertoires were produced on the same platform as the 670 or so repertoires of the first cohort. This was reported in a later analysis.

As concerns this clone: Antigen unknown.

With V trimmed by 5 bases and J by 9 bases, 8 bases remained unmatched. Germline CDR1 is SGHTA and CDR2 is FQGTGA. The CDR3 contains 13 residues. TCRdb keeps only in-frame clones here, not all; method: immunoSEQ multiplex PCR. Of about 47,000 clones in the sample, 80% to 95% are singletons; the top ten hold approximately 5.4%. The study, taken as a whole, reports: Researchers counted approximately 160 TCR beta chains as cytomegalovirus-associated.

The receptor's source is a man aged 18 to 30 in good health and CMV-seronegative. The V call is TRBV7-3, the J call TRBJ1-1; TRBD1 aligns across 8 bases. The sequenced sample was PBMCs. CDR3 protein: CASSQQAGGKAFF. CDR3 nucleotides: TGTGCCAGCAGCCAACAAGCAGGGGGCAAAGCTTTCTTT.